This TCR beta chain stems from a study of cytomegalovirus exposure and HLA in healthy donors. Overall study findings and caveats: In a later analysis, at a false discovery rate of 0.05, under 20,000 TCR beta sequences matched HLA alleles. The authors later found TCR association rates varying by HLA locus, with DRB1 most and HLA-C fewest. In vitro, three CMV-associated chains proved specific for CMV antigens.

60 Vbeta and 13 Jbeta primers were used in PCR. The table came from immunoSEQ multiplex PCR; TCRdb's copy has only in-frame clones and leaves some out. The sample has roughly 93,000 clones, about three quarters seen once. This CDR3 contains 14 residues. Germline CDR1 reads LNHDA; CDR2 reads SQIVND (reference sequence). V gave up 7 bases and J gave up 0 bases, with 10 bases separating them. This donor had no CMV serostatus on record. With regard to this clone: Its target is unknown.

The rearrangement joins TRBV19 to TRBJ1-3, with D unclear. Sequencing was done on a sample of PBMCs. The TCR was taken from a human donor in good health. The CDR3 is CASTRQYSGNTIYF. Here the CDR3 DNA reads TGTGCCAGTACGCGCCAATACTCTGGAAACACCATATATTTT.